Sequencing of this TCR beta chain was carried out in a study of blood T cells in healthy people across ages. Study-wide context: The template switching approach captured approximately one barcoded beta molecule for every two T cells.

V trimming: 4 bases; J trimming: 2 bases; junction bases outside the gene matches: 11. Germline values: CDR1 SGHRS, CDR2 YFSETQ. This CDR3 has 16 amino acids. Alongside a J-beta primer mix, a sample-barcoded 5' primer served in a second PCR lasting about 6 to 12 cycles. TCRdb used MiXCR to reprocess the 5' RACE reads, holding one entry per CDR3 protein. The sample consists of some 710,000 distinct CDR3 sequences, less than 60% of them appearing once. This sequence originates from a man aged 80 or over in good health. Sample: blood. The chain is built from TRBV5-1 and TRBJ1-1; TRBD1 matches 7 bases. CDR3: CASSPRDSSFNTEAFF. DNA for the CDR3: TGCGCCAGCAGCCCCCGGGACAGTAGTTTTAACACTGAAGCTTTCTTT.